This T cell receptor (beta chain) was recovered during a study of blood T cell repertoires in COVID-19. Study-level background: There were acute and convalescent COVID-19 samples, and they came from the United States, Italy and Spain.

Measured with immunoSEQ multiplex PCR; TCRdb has only the in-frame clones, and not every one. In the table there are roughly 32,000 clones, approximately 95% of which are singletons. The TCR was taken from a male donor with active COVID-19. The sequenced sample consisted of peripheral blood.

The CDR3 sequence is CASSYSVSGTGTEAFF. The CDR3 DNA reads as TGTGCCAGCAGTTACTCGGTTTCAGGGACAGGGACTGAAGCTTTCTTT. This rearrangement joins TRBV6-5 to TRBJ1-1, with 9 positions matching TRBD1. This CDR3 is 16 amino acids long. V lost 0 bases and J lost 5; bases outside the gene matches: 7. Germline V lookup: CDR1 MNHEY, CDR2 SVGAGI.